Following are 22 T cell receptor beta chains from one sample sequenced in a study of cytomegalovirus exposure and HLA in healthy donors. The primer mix had 60 Vbeta and 13 Jbeta primers. Sequencing was performed with immunoSEQ multiplex PCR; in TCRdb, only in-frame clones are kept and a portion is missing. Counted here are 130,000 or so clones, less than 75% occurring once; the ten biggest clones make up more than 2%. Sequencing was done on a sample of PBMCs. All receptors derive from a woman aged 40-49 years in good health and CMV-seropositive.

The chain uses TRBV28 and TRBJ1-2; 9 nucleotides line up with TRBD1. This CDR3 has 15 amino acids. The germline V gene encodes CDR1 MDHEN and CDR2 SYDVKM. J was trimmed by 6 bases and V by 5 bases; bases with no gene match: 10. CDR3 coding DNA: TGTGCCAGCAGTCCCCACAGGGGGCAAGGGCATGGCTACACCTTC. Its protein product is CASSPHRGQGHGYTF.

The chain joins TRBV28 to TRBJ1-2; D gene uncertain. CDR3 length: 12 amino acids. V dropped 3 bases and J dropped 5 bases, with 7 bases sitting between them. CDR1 is MDHEN and CDR2 is SYDVKM in the germline V gene. The CDR3 spells CASSFIGYGYTF. DNA for the CDR3: TGTGCCAGCAGTTTTATCGGGTATGGCTACACCTTC.

The chain has TRBV7-3 and TRBJ2-2; D is ambiguous. Trimming took 0 bases from V and 4 from J, leaving 3 bases between them. Looked up from germline, CDR1 is SGHTA and CDR2 is FQGTGA. This CDR3 spans 13 amino acids. CDR3 residues: CASSLTLTGELFF. CDR3 DNA: TGTGCCAGCAGCTTAACCCTCACCGGGGAGCTGTTTTTT.

The chain recombines TRBV5-4 with TRBJ2-1; a possible D gene is TRBD2 (6 bases). The CDR3 is made up of 13 amino acids. Germline V CDR1 and CDR2: SGHNT, YYREEE (reference sequence). V was trimmed by 0 bases and J by 10 bases, leaving 11 bases between them. The CDR3 DNA is TGTGCCAGCAGCTTGGGGGCGGGGCTAGAGCAGTTCTTC. It yields the protein CASSLGAGLEQFF.

This clone came up a few times. CDR3 region: CASSEMGGASYEQYF. CDR3 sequence (DNA): TGTGCCAGCAGTGAGATGGGGGGGGCCTCCTACGAGCAGTACTTC. The V gene is TRBV6-1, the J gene TRBJ2-7; D may be TRBD2 (7 bases). This CDR3 has 15 amino acids. Germline CDR1 and CDR2: MNHNS and SASEGT. Trimming left V 3 bases short and J 0 bases short, with 12 bases between.

V gene TRBV5-4 combines with J gene TRBJ1-5; D uncertain. Germline V gene sequence: CDR1 SGHNT, CDR2 YYREEE (reference sequence). Trimming took 5 bases from V and 3 from J, leaving 9 bases between them. This CDR3 spans 13 amino acids. The CDR3 spells CASSTGYNQPQHF. The CDR3 DNA is TGTGCCAGCAGTACGGGATACAATCAGCCCCAGCATTTT. Full variable domain (rest looked up from reference TRBV5-4 and TRBJ1-5): ETGVTQSPTHLIKTRGQQVTLRCSSQSGHNTVSWYQQALGQGPQFIFQYYREEENGRGNFPPRFSGLQFPNYSSELNVNALELDDSALYLCASSTGYNQPQHFGDGTRLSIL.

The gene calls are TRBV5-4 and TRBJ2-3; D uncertain. Germline CDR1 is SGHNT and CDR2 is YYREEE (reference sequence). Trimming removed 0 bases at V and 3 bases at J, with 8 bases between. This CDR3 is 14 amino acids long. The CDR3 region is CASSLDKHTDTQYF. DNA for the CDR3: TGTGCCAGCAGCTTGGATAAGCATACAGATACGCAGTATTTT.

The chain has TRBV5-1 and TRBJ1-4; 8 bases fit TRBD1. Unmatched junction bases numbered 5, after V lost 2 bases and J lost 8 bases. CDR3 size: 14 residues. CDR1 is SGHRS and CDR2 is YFSETQ in the germline V gene. The CDR3 sequence: CASSLDRGVEKLFF. The CDR3 DNA reads TGCGCCAGCAGCTTAGACAGGGGTGTGGAAAAACTGTTTTTT.

V gene TRBV6-1 combines with J gene TRBJ1-4; TRBD1 is a possible D gene (5 bases). Germline V gene sequence: CDR1 MNHNS, CDR2 SASEGT. The ends were cut back, 1 base at V and 8 bases at J, with 5 bases in the middle. CDR3 size: 12 residues. The CDR3: CASSEDREKLFF. In DNA form, the CDR3 reads TGTGCCAGCAGTGAAGACAGGGAAAAACTGTTTTTT.

J is TRBJ1-1 and V is TRBV9, with D perhaps TRBD1 (5 bases). The V end was cut by 4 bases, the J end by 0 bases, with 13 bases between. The length of the CDR3 is 15 residues. Germline CDR1 reads SGDLS; CDR2 reads YYNGEE. CDR3 sequence: CASSSVGGMNTEAFF. The CDR3 DNA reads as TGTGCCAGCAGCTCTGTCGGGGGAATGAACACTGAAGCTTTCTTT.

This clone was counted between two and nine times. The chain has TRBV19 and TRBJ2-7; TRBD2 might be the D (6 bases). CDR1 is LNHDA, CDR2 SQIVND, per germline (reference sequence). The ends were cut back, 5 bases at V and 0 bases at J, with 14 bases in the middle. This CDR3 spans 15 amino acids. The CDR3 loop is CASSRGLGSSYEQYF. Here the CDR3 DNA reads TGTGCCAGTAGTCGGGGACTTGGAAGCTCCTACGAGCAGTACTTC.

The V gene is TRBV6-5, the J gene TRBJ2-1; D remains ambiguous. The CDR3 has 15 amino acids. CDR1 is MNHEY, CDR2 SVGAGI, per germline. V lost 5 bases, J lost 4 bases, and 15 bases lay in between. The CDR3, as DNA: TGTGCCAGCAGTCCGCGGTCGGGTGGTTACAATGAGCAGTTCTTC. This sequence encodes CASSPRSGGYNEQFF.

J is TRBJ2-5 and V is TRBV9, with unresolved D. Trimming removed 0 bases from V and 2 bases from J, with 14 bases in between. Germline CDR1 and CDR2: SGDLS and YYNGEE. This CDR3 region has 16 residues. The CDR3 is CASSVGWSGGQETQYF. CDR3 nucleotides: TGTGCCAGCAGCGTAGGTTGGTCAGGTGGGCAAGAGACCCAGTACTTC.

This clone was detected a few times. The J gene is TRBJ1-2, the V gene TRBV9; D call uncertain. The CDR3 has 15 amino acids. Trimming left V 0 bases short and J 6 bases short, with 15 bases between. Germline assignment: CDR1 SGDLS and CDR2 YYNGEE. The CDR3 spells CASSVGDSHLDGYTF. CDR3 coding DNA: TGTGCCAGCAGCGTAGGCGACTCACACTTGGATGGCTACACCTTC.

This chain joins TRBV28 and TRBJ1-5, with D maybe TRBD1 (5 bases). The CDR3 has 14 amino acids. With 5 bases removed from V and 4 bases from J, the gap between germline ends came to 12 bases. Germline CDR1 and CDR2: MDHEN and SYDVKM. CDR3 sequence: CASSPADRNQPQHF. The CDR3 nucleotides are TGTGCCAGCAGTCCGGCTGACAGAAATCAGCCCCAGCATTTT.

The J gene is TRBJ1-6, the V gene TRBV13, with D perhaps TRBD1 (5 bases). Germline CDR1 is PRHDT and CDR2 is FYEKMQ (reference sequence). The CDR3 extends over 19 amino acids. Deletions cut 5 bases from V and 5 bases from J, with 25 bases between. The CDR3 bases are TGTGCCAGCAGCCCCGGGAGGGGAGGCCCTAACGTCCATAATTCACCCCTCCACTTT. Amino acid sequence: CASSPGRGGPNVHNSPLHF. The full variable domain, with the rest looked up from reference TRBV13 and TRBJ1-6, is AAGVIQSPRHLIKEKRETATLKCYPIPRHDTVYWYQQGPGQDPQFLISFYEKMQSDKGSIPDRFSAQQFSDYHSELNMSSLELGDSALYFCASSPGRGGPNVHNSPLHFGNGTRLTVT.

The rearrangement joins TRBV5-5 to TRBJ1-3; D is possibly TRBD1 (6 bases). The CDR3 length is 14 residues. Trimming removed 5 bases from V and 3 bases from J, with 12 bases in between. Germline V CDR1 and CDR2: SGHKS, YYEKEE (reference sequence). DNA for the CDR3: TGTGCCAGCAGGAAACAGGGAATTGGAAACACCATATATTTT. It yields the protein CASRKQGIGNTIYF.

The chain is built from TRBV28 and TRBJ1-6; 8 bases map to TRBD1. CDR3 length equals 15 residues. V gave up 5 bases and J gave up 6 bases; unmatched junction bases: 6. Germline CDR1 is MDHEN and CDR2 is SYDVKM. CDR3 loop: CASSPYGQGNSPLHF. For the CDR3, the DNA is TGTGCCAGCAGTCCATACGGACAGGGTAATTCACCCCTCCACTTT.

The rearrangement uses TRBV28 and TRBJ1-2, with D possibly TRBD1 on 5 matching bases. Germline V gene data show CDR1 as MDHEN and CDR2 as SYDVKM. The CDR3 consists of 14 residues. Trimming shortened V by 6 bases and J by 0 bases, and 11 bases separated the two germline ends. CDR3: CASSSPGSNYGYTF. The CDR3 DNA follows: TGTGCCAGCAGCTCCCCAGGGTCTAACTATGGCTACACCTTC.

The chain links TRBV2 to TRBJ2-3, with 9 bases fitting TRBD2. The V gene's germline CDR1 is SNHLY and CDR2 FYNNEI. The CDR3 is made up of 15 amino acids. Germline trimming cut 8 bases from V and 3 bases from J; bases unmatched to any gene: 9. CDR3 loop: CASWGTSYSTDTQYF. In DNA, the CDR3 is TGTGCCAGCTGGGGGACTAGCTATTCAACAGATACGCAGTATTTT.

This clone was recorded a few times. The V gene is TRBV27, the J gene TRBJ2-7; 10 nucleotides agree with TRBD1. Germline V gene data show CDR1 as MNHEY and CDR2 as SMNVEV (reference sequence). The V segment lost 6 bases and the J segment 5 bases; nucleotides outside the gene matches: 10. The CDR3 is 15 residues long. The CDR3 sequence is CASRITSGTGDEQYF. The CDR3 coding sequence is TGTGCCAGCAGGATTACTTCCGGGACAGGGGACGAGCAGTACTTC.

CDR3 region: CASSLAVRSYEQYF. The CDR3 coding sequence is TGTGCCAGCAGTTTAGCGGTTCGCTCCTACGAGCAGTACTTC. The gene calls are TRBV28 and TRBJ2-7; D gene ambiguous. V gave up 2 bases and J gave up 0 bases, with 8 bases separating them. The CDR3 is 14 amino acids. The germline V gene encodes CDR1 MDHEN and CDR2 SYDVKM.